Below, 17 T cell receptor beta chains from the same sample are listed, as sequenced in a study of blood T cell repertoires in COVID-19. Produced via immunoSEQ multiplex PCR; TCRdb's table is partial and in-frame only. The sample has about 74,000 clones; 84% are singletons. The source material was peripheral blood. These receptors were collected from a man aged 50 to 60 with active COVID-19.

The V and J genes are TRBV7-2 and TRBJ2-7, with D possibly matching TRBD2 (6 bases). Germline CDR1 SGHTA, CDR2 FQGNSA. Trimming took 5 bases from V and 1 from J, leaving 15 bases between them. The CDR3 contains 15 residues. The CDR3 DNA reads TGTGCCAGCAGCCCGGGGGTAGGGGTATCCTACGAGCAGTACTTC. As protein: CASSPGVGVSYEQYF.

The V call is TRBV18, the J call TRBJ2-3, with unresolved D. The CDR3 is 14 residues long. The germline gives CDR1 KGHSH, CDR2 LQKENI. V lost 0 bases and J lost 7, with 11 bases in between. CDR3 sequence reads: CASSPPSLSHTQYF. CDR3 nucleotides: TGTGCCAGCTCACCACCCAGTCTGTCACATACGCAGTATTTT.

The chain employs TRBV19 and TRBJ1-6, with a possible D match to TRBD1 (6 bases). CDR3 length: 16 amino acids. Between the trimmed V and J ends, which lost 3 bases and 4 bases, there was a span of 13 bases. Germline V CDR1 and CDR2: LNHDA, SQIVND (reference sequence). In DNA form, the CDR3 reads TGTGCCAGTAGTATCGCCGGGACATTGTATAATTCACCCCTCCACTTT. It specifies CASSIAGTLYNSPLHF.

This clone appeared a few times. The rearrangement joins TRBV19 to TRBJ1-5, with 10 bases matching TRBD1. Germline V gene lookup returns CDR1 LNHDA and CDR2 SQIVND (reference sequence). The CDR3 extends over 16 amino acids. The J segment lost 4 bases and the V segment lost 7 bases, leaving 10 bases of the junction unmatched. CDR3 amino acids: CASNMGRDRGNQPQHF. Written as DNA, the CDR3 is TGTGCCAGTAACATGGGCCGGGACAGGGGTAATCAGCCCCAGCATTTT.

The rearrangement joins TRBV7-9 to TRBJ2-3, with D possibly being TRBD2 (5 bases). V lost 3 bases, J lost 2 bases, and 18 bases lay in between. This CDR3 has 17 residues. Germline V gene lookup returns CDR1 SEHNR and CDR2 FQNEAQ (reference sequence). The CDR3 protein is CASSFGSRRLITDTQYF. CDR3 nucleotides: TGTGCCAGCAGCTTTGGTAGCCGGAGGTTGATCACAGATACGCAGTATTTT.

This clone was found once. The V gene is TRBV19, the J gene TRBJ2-7; D possibly corresponds to TRBD1 (6 bases). Germline V gene data show CDR1 as LNHDA and CDR2 as SQIVND (reference sequence). CDR3 size: 11 residues. V lost 10 bases, J lost 5 bases, and 12 bases lay in between. The CDR3 is CANQGLHEQYF. The CDR3 region has the DNA TGTGCCAATCAGGGGCTGCACGAGCAGTACTTC.

V usage is TRBV19 and J usage is TRBJ2-6, with 8 bases lining up with TRBD1. Germline CDR1 is LNHDA and CDR2 is SQIVND (reference sequence). The junction had 10 bases not matched to a gene; V was cut back by 2 bases and J by 4 bases. This CDR3 contains 18 residues. The CDR3 nucleotides read TGTGCCAGTAGTATAAGTAGGACAGGGTACTTCGGGGCCAACGTCCTGACTTTC. Protein: CASSISRTGYFGANVLTF.

The rearrangement uses TRBV7-9 and TRBJ2-1; D is undetermined. This CDR3 region has 12 residues. V lost 3 bases, J lost 6 bases, and 6 bases lay in between. Germline CDR1 reads SEHNR; CDR2 reads FQNEAQ (reference sequence). The CDR3 protein is CASSFDFNEQFF. In DNA, the CDR3 is TGTGCCAGCAGCTTTGACTTCAATGAGCAGTTCTTC. Based on the CDR3 plus reference TRBV7-9 and TRBJ2-1, the full variable domain is DTGVSQNPRHKITKRGQNVTFRCDPISEHNRLYWYRQTLGQGPEFLTYFQNEAQLEKSRLLSDRFSAERPKGSFSTLEIQRTEQGDSAMYLCASSFDFNEQFFGPGTRLTVL.

The chain couples TRBV6-5 to TRBJ2-3, with D possibly TRBD1 on 6 matching bases. The germline V gene encodes CDR1 MNHEY and CDR2 SVGAGI. The CDR3 contains 12 residues. V was trimmed by 11 bases and J by 5 bases, leaving 14 bases between them. The CDR3 sequence: CAAGDLVDTQYF. The CDR3, as DNA: TGTGCCGCAGGGGACCTGGTAGATACGCAGTATTTT.

CDR3 region: CASSRTSGGVNEQFF. The CDR3 DNA reads as TGCGCCAGCAGTCGCACTAGCGGGGGGGTCAATGAGCAGTTCTTC. The chain carries TRBV5-1 and TRBJ2-1; 13 nucleotides match TRBD2. Trimming took 5 bases from V and 6 from J; bases not matched to a gene: 5. CDR1 is SGHRS and CDR2 is YFSETQ in the germline V gene. The CDR3 consists of 15 residues.

The genes are TRBV12-5 and TRBJ2-3, with TRBD2 identical over 9 bases. After removal of 6 bases from V and 2 bases from J, the junction contained 9 bases not matched to a gene. Germline-derived CDR1 and CDR2 are LGHNT and FRNRAP. The CDR3 runs to 16 residues. This CDR3 reads CASGPELAGLTDTQYF. The DNA of the CDR3 is TGTGCTAGTGGGCCCGAACTAGCGGGCCTCACAGATACGCAGTATTTT.

J is TRBJ2-5 and V is TRBV6-7, with D tentatively TRBD2 (6 bases). TRBV6-7 is annotated as an ORF whose role is uncertain. The CDR3 has 15 amino acids. V lost 2 bases to trimming and J lost 4 bases, with 14 bases between them. In nucleotides, the CDR3 is TGTGCCAGCAGTTACGCCCAGACGGAGGGAGAGACCCAGTACTTC. Translation: CASSYAQTEGETQYF.

This chain connects TRBV3-1 (or the pseudogene TRBV3-2) to TRBJ2-3; tentative D call: TRBD1 (7 bases). V was trimmed by 2 bases and J by 3 bases, leaving 12 bases between them. The CDR3 consists of 15 residues. From germline, CDR1 is LGHDT and CDR2 YNNKEL (reference sequence). CDR3 in DNA: TGTGCCAGCAGCCAAAGGACAGGAGGGACAGATACGCAGTATTTT. Its protein product is CASSQRTGGTDTQYF.

This clone came up a few times. The chain has TRBV7-2 and TRBJ1-2; unclear D gene. The CDR3 is made up of 14 amino acids. The V and J ends lost 2 bases and 0 bases respectively, with 7 bases between them. Germline V gene sequence: CDR1 SGHTA, CDR2 FQGNSA. The CDR3 is CASSLFPSNYGYTF. In nucleotides, the CDR3 is TGTGCCAGCAGCTTATTTCCCTCTAACTATGGCTACACCTTC.

The chain has TRBV6-2 or TRBV6-3 and TRBJ2-5; the D gene is possibly TRBD2 (5 bases). Germline V gene lookup returns CDR1 MNHEY and CDR2 SVGEGT. V lost 6 bases to trimming and J lost 7 bases, with 18 bases between them. This CDR3 has 14 amino acids. CDR3 protein: CASSLATNRGTQYF. As DNA, the CDR3 is TGTGCCAGCAGCCTTGCTACAAACCGGGGGACCCAGTACTTC.

The genes are TRBV18 and TRBJ1-6; 7 nucleotides match TRBD1. After removal of 4 bases from V and 6 bases from J, the junction contained 3 bases not matched to a gene. This CDR3 spans 14 amino acids. In germline, CDR1 is KGHSH, CDR2 LQKENI. The CDR3 reads CASSLGQANSPLHF. Here the CDR3 DNA reads TGTGCCAGCTCACTTGGACAGGCTAATTCACCCCTCCACTTT.

Only a few counts were recorded for this clone. The chain employs TRBV7-9 and TRBJ1-2, with TRBD1 identical over 7 bases. The CDR3 totals 14 residues. Germline values: CDR1 SEHNR, CDR2 FQNEAQ (reference sequence). After removal of 1 base from V and 5 bases from J, the junction contained 4 bases not matched to a gene. CDR3 sequence: CASSLGDSTYGYTF. Here the CDR3 DNA reads TGTGCCAGCAGCTTAGGGGACAGTACTTATGGCTACACCTTC. Full variable domain (rest looked up from reference TRBV7-9 and TRBJ1-2): DTGVSQNPRHKITKRGQNVTFRCDPISEHNRLYWYRQTLGQGPEFLTYFQNEAQLEKSRLLSDRFSAERPKGSFSTLEIQRTEQGDSAMYLCASSLGDSTYGYTFGSGTRLTVV.